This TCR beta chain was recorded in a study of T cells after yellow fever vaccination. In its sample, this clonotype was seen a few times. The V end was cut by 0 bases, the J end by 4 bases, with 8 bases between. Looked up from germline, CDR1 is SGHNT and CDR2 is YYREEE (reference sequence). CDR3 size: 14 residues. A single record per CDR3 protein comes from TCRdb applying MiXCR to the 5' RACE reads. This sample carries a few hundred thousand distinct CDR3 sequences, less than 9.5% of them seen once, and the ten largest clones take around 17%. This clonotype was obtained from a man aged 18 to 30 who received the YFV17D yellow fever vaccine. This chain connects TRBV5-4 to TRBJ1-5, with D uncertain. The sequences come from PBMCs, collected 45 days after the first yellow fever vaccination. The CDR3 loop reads CASSLAGNNQPQHF. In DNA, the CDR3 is TGTGCCAGCAGCTTGGCGGGAAATAATCAGCCCCAGCATTTT.